What follows is one T cell receptor beta chain and its context. This specimen belongs to a study of blood T cell repertoires in COVID-19. Study overall: Sites across the United States, Italy and Spain contributed samples from acute and convalescent COVID-19. T cells, B-cell-depleted T cells, or PBMCs supplied cDNA or gDNA.

The germline gives CDR1 MDHEN, CDR2 SYDVKM. Trimming cost V 7 bases and J 4 bases, with 11 bases left between them. This CDR3 contains 13 residues. Original handling: By means of reference gene primer amplification, nucleated cell counts were estimated. Profiled with immunoSEQ multiplex PCR; TCRdb holds only in-frame clones, not every one. Clonal size and the V and J genes are those of that table, whereas D and trimming came from the DNA. The data show 95,000 to 150,000 clones, around 86% seen once. The sequenced sample was peripheral blood. This sequence originates from a woman aged 70-85 years with acute or convalescent COVID-19. V gene TRBV28 combines with J gene TRBJ1-3; tentative D call: TRBD1 (6 bases). The CDR3 DNA follows: TGTGCCAGCACACAGGGTTCGGGAAACACCATATATTTT. It encodes CASTQGSGNTIYF.